These 15 T cell receptor beta chains were all obtained from the same sample, sequenced in a study of control samples from healthy donors and cancer patients. Clones were sequenced by immunoSEQ multiplex PCR, and TCRdb holds only the in-frame ones, with some missing. This table holds roughly 130,000 clones, 85% to 95% found once. What was sequenced was blood. The receptors here all came from a man aged 25 to 45 in good health.

This clone was seen only once. V gene TRBV11-2 combines with J gene TRBJ1-4; D is undetermined. Germline V gives CDR1 SGHAT, CDR2 FQNNGV. Trimming left V 5 bases short and J 3 bases short, with 13 bases between. The CDR3 length is 15 residues. This CDR3 reads CASSVQSLANEKLFF. CDR3 DNA: TGTGCCAGCAGCGTTCAATCGTTGGCTAATGAAAAACTGTTTTTT.

The J gene is TRBJ1-5, the V gene TRBV20-1; possible D gene TRBD1, 5 bases. This CDR3 has 14 amino acids. Trimming shortened V by 3 bases and J by 0 bases, and 9 bases separated the two germline ends. From germline, CDR1 is DFQATT and CDR2 SNEGSKA (reference sequence). CDR3 DNA sequence: TGCAGTGCTAGTACCAGGGATAGCAATCAGCCCCAGCATTTT. It is translated as CSASTRDSNQPQHF.

Only one count was recorded for this clone. The sample has other DNA sequences that encode this CDR3 too. V usage is TRBV7-9 and J usage is TRBJ2-7; D might be TRBD2 (5 bases). With 0 bases removed from V and 0 bases from J, the gap between germline ends came to 6 bases. The CDR3 loop spans 14 amino acids. CDR1 and CDR2 (germline): SEHNR, FQNEAQ (reference sequence). This CDR3 reads CASSLAGSSYEQYF. The CDR3 DNA reads as TGTGCCAGCAGCTTAGCAGGGAGCTCCTACGAGCAGTACTTC.

The chain recombines TRBV5-8 with TRBJ1-5; the match to TRBD1 covers 9 bases. CDR1 SGHTS and CDR2 YDEGEE come from the germline V gene. The V segment lost 4 bases and the J segment 0 bases; nucleotides outside the gene matches: 8. The CDR3 sequence is 17 residues long. CDR3: CASSPGTGIGSNQPQHF. The CDR3 DNA is TGTGCCAGCAGCCCCGGGACAGGGATTGGTAGCAATCAGCCCCAGCATTTT.

CDR3 sequence reads: CASSLLGAQTDTQYF. The CDR3, as DNA: TGTGCCAGCAGTTTATTAGGGGCCCAAACAGATACGCAGTATTTT. The V and J genes are TRBV28 and TRBJ2-3; possible D gene TRBD1, 5 bases. The CDR3 sequence is 15 residues long. V was cut by 1 base and J by 3 bases, with 11 bases left in between. CDR1 and CDR2 from the germline V gene are MDHEN and SYDVKM.

The chain is built from TRBV4-3 and TRBJ2-1; D unresolved. The CDR3 consists of 15 residues. V was clipped by 0 bases and J by 8 bases, with 14 bases between them. Germline V gene lookup returns CDR1 LGHNA and CDR2 YSLEER. In DNA form, the CDR3 reads TGCGCCAGCAGCCAAGATCTTGGCATGGGTTATGAGCAGTTCTTC. It translates to CASSQDLGMGYEQFF.

In its sample, this clone was seen once. The chain links TRBV2 to TRBJ2-1, with 9 bases identical to TRBD2. The CDR3 has 16 residues. Germline values: CDR1 SNHLY, CDR2 FYNNEI. With 7 bases clipped from V and 1 base from J, the junction kept 8 bases outside the gene matches. CDR3 DNA sequence: TGTGCCAGCAAAACTATAGCGGGAGAGTCCTACAATGAGCAGTTCTTC. Residues: CASKTIAGESYNEQFF.

The chain is built from TRBV4-2 and TRBJ1-5; TRBD1 agrees at 7 bases. The V and J ends lost 1 base and 10 bases, in that order; junction bases with no gene match: 10. Germline-derived CDR1 and CDR2 are LGHNA and YNFKEQ. The length of the CDR3 is 15 residues. CDR3 DNA sequence: TGTGCCAGCAGCCAAGGGGCTACAGGGGCAGGACCCCAGCATTTT. This gives the protein CASSQGATGAGPQHF.

This chain uses TRBV4-3 with TRBJ1-2; D possibly corresponds to TRBD1 (5 bases). Germline V gives CDR1 LGHNA, CDR2 YSLEER. Trimming left V 1 base short and J 6 bases short, with 12 bases between. The CDR3 has 14 amino acids. The CDR3 region has the DNA TGCGCCAGCAGCCAAGCCCTCGGGGGGAATGGCTACACCTTC. Translated: CASSQALGGNGYTF.

The rearrangement links TRBV6-6 to TRBJ2-7, with D possibly being TRBD1 (6 bases). This CDR3 spans 14 amino acids. Germline CDR1 reads MNHNY; CDR2 reads SVGAGI (reference sequence). Trimming pared 6 bases from V and 0 bases from J, leaving 12 bases between. Written as DNA, the CDR3 is TGTGCCAGCAGGGGACATGGGGCCTCCTACGAGCAGTACTTC. As protein: CASRGHGASYEQYF.

This chain uses TRBV5-1 with TRBJ1-3, with 7 bases identical to TRBD1. The V gene's germline CDR1 is SGHRS and CDR2 YFSETQ. V trimming: 0 bases; J trimming: 2 bases; junction bases outside the gene matches: 5. This CDR3 spans 16 amino acids. This CDR3 is CASSLGGTETGNTIYF. For the CDR3, the DNA is TGCGCCAGCAGCTTGGGGGGGACAGAAACTGGAAACACCATATATTTT.

The chain employs TRBV18 and TRBJ1-1; D not resolved. V lost 3 bases and J lost 0, with 14 bases in between. The length of the CDR3 is 16 residues. Per germline, CDR1 KGHSH and CDR2 LQKENI. CDR3 loop: CASSPGQIRLNTEAFF. CDR3 nucleotides: TGTGCCAGCTCACCCGGGCAAATAAGACTGAACACTGAAGCTTTCTTT. The variable domain in full, completed from reference TRBV18 and TRBJ1-1, reads NAGVMQNPRHLVRRRGQEARLRCSPMKGHSHVYWYRQLPEEGLKFMVYLQKENIIDESGMPKERFSAEFPKEGPSILRIQQVVRGDSAAYFCASSPGQIRLNTEAFFGQGTRLTVV.

J is TRBJ1-1 and V is TRBV9, with D possibly matching TRBD1 (5 bases). V shed 3 bases and J shed 11 bases, with 20 bases lying between them. Per the germline V gene, CDR1 is SGDLS and CDR2 is YYNGEE. CDR3 length: 14 amino acids. CDR3 bases: TGTGCCAGCAGCGGAGCGACAGAGTCGAAAGGGGCTTTCTTT. It translates to CASSGATESKGAFF.

V is TRBV6-2 or TRBV6-3 and J is TRBJ1-1; no clear D. The CDR3 runs 14 residues. V lost 0 bases and J lost 4, with 9 bases in between. The germline V gene encodes CDR1 MNHEY and CDR2 SVGEGT. CDR3 amino acids: CASSYSSWGTEAFF. For the CDR3, the DNA is TGTGCCAGCAGTTACTCGAGTTGGGGCACTGAAGCTTTCTTT.

The chain couples TRBV6-6 to TRBJ2-1; D is perhaps TRBD2 (5 bases). CDR1 and CDR2 from the germline V gene are MNHNY and SVGAGI (reference sequence). This CDR3 has 12 amino acids. V lost 2 bases and J lost 6, with 5 bases in between. The CDR3 coding sequence is TGTGCCAGCAGTTACGGAGGCAATGAGCAGTTCTTC. It translates to CASSYGGNEQFF.